This T cell receptor beta chain was recorded in a study of radiation and T cells in renal cell carcinoma. Time point noted: blood 2 weeks post-SBRT. Described treatment: 15 Gy SBRT to primary tumor, nephrectomy 4 weeks later. Clear cell pathology was present in this patient's renal cell carcinoma. Assay: immunoSEQ multiplex PCR; the TCRdb copy retains only in-frame clones and omits some. The data contain about 130,000 clones, around 80% of them singletons. Germline V CDR1 and CDR2: SGHVS, FQNEAQ. CDR3 length: 12 amino acids. The receptor was derived from a man aged 50 to 59 with renal cell carcinoma. The chain employs TRBV7-8 and TRBJ2-5, with TRBD2 as a possible D gene (5 bases). The sample was blood, taken from a patient whose treatment included radiotherapy and nephrectomy. The CDR3 is CAGGGHQETQYF. The CDR3, as DNA: TGTGCAGGAGGTGGCCACCAAGAGACCCAGTACTTC. The whole variable domain, remainder taken from reference TRBV7-8 and TRBJ2-5, is GAGVSQSPRYKVAKRGQDVALRCDPISGHVSLFWYQQALGQGPEFLTYFQNEAQLDKSGLPSDRFFAERPEGSVSTLKIQRTQQEDSAVYLCAGGGHQETQYFGPGTRLLVL.